Listed below are T cell receptor beta chains from one sample, sequenced in a study of shared clonotypes between healthy human individuals. TCRdb's table, derived via immunoSEQ multiplex PCR, lists solely in-frame clones and lacks some. The sample has about 2 million clones; about 95% are singletons. The sequencing sample was made of naive CD8+ T cells sorted from blood. The receptor source for this set is a man between 18 and 29 years old in good health. Each CDR3 is given with its conserved first and last residue. Each record gives: clone size, V gene, J gene, D gene, CDR3 protein, CDR3 DNA. The D gene is left open where the match is weak. Clone size is stated in some rows and not others, as once, few, many or a class when expanded.

abundance: once
v_gene: TRBV28
j_gene: TRBJ2-3
d_gene: TRBD2
CDR3aa: CASSSSHITLAGVADTQYF
CDR3nt: TGTGCCAGCAGTTCTTCCCACATAACTCTAGCGGGAGTGGCAGATACGCAGTATTTT

abundance: NA
v_gene: TRBV27
j_gene: TRBJ2-3
d_gene: NA
CDR3aa: CASSLIGGDTQYF
CDR3nt: TGTGCCAGCAGTTTAATAGGGGGGGATACGCAGTATTTT

abundance: NA
v_gene: TRBV11-2
j_gene: TRBJ1-5
d_gene: NA
CDR3aa: CASSLVTGYSNQPQHF
CDR3nt: TGTGCCAGCAGCTTAGTCACAGGGTATAGCAATCAGCCCCAGCATTTT

abundance: NA
v_gene: TRBV4-3
j_gene: TRBJ2-3
d_gene: NA
CDR3aa: CASSQEERGHRTDTQYF
CDR3nt: TGCGCCAGCAGCCAAGAAGAAAGAGGCCACCGCACAGATACGCAGTATTTT

abundance: NA
v_gene: TRBV2
j_gene: TRBJ2-2
d_gene: NA
CDR3aa: CASSLDRANTGELFF
CDR3nt: TGTGCCAGCAGCCTGGACAGAGCGAACACCGGGGAGCTGTTTTTT

abundance: once
v_gene: TRBV10-2
j_gene: TRBJ2-5
d_gene: TRBD1
CDR3aa: CASSLTGVEETQYF
CDR3nt: TGCGCCAGCAGCCTGACAGGGGTGGAAGAGACCCAGTACTTC

abundance: NA
v_gene: TRBV11-2
j_gene: TRBJ2-2
d_gene: TRBD2
CDR3aa: CASSQGGLAGLNTGELFF
CDR3nt: TGTGCCAGCAGCCAGGGAGGACTAGCGGGACTGAACACCGGGGAGCTGTTTTTT

abundance: once
v_gene: TRBV15
j_gene: TRBJ2-2
d_gene: NA
CDR3aa: CATSRDYGGLNTGELFF
CDR3nt: TGTGCCACCAGCAGAGATTATGGTGGGCTGAACACCGGGGAGCTGTTTTTT

abundance: NA
v_gene: TRBV11-2
j_gene: TRBJ2-5
d_gene: NA
CDR3aa: CASSAFTGLERETQYF
CDR3nt: TGTGCCAGCAGCGCCTTCACAGGGCTCGAGCGAGAGACCCAGTACTTC

abundance: NA
v_gene: TRBV7-3
j_gene: TRBJ2-5
d_gene: TRBD1
CDR3aa: CASSLTGGKYQETQYF
CDR3nt: TGTGCCAGCAGCTTGACAGGGGGCAAGTACCAAGAGACCCAGTACTTC

abundance: NA
v_gene: TRBV10-3
j_gene: TRBJ1-3
d_gene: NA
CDR3aa: CAIRDTEYSGNTIYF
CDR3nt: TGTGCCATCAGGGATACTGAGTACTCTGGAAACACCATATATTTT

abundance: NA
v_gene: TRBV4-1
j_gene: TRBJ2-5
d_gene: TRBD1
CDR3aa: CASSLDRESQETQYF
CDR3nt: TGCGCCAGCAGCCTGGACAGGGAAAGCCAAGAGACCCAGTACTTC

abundance: NA
v_gene: TRBV7-9
j_gene: TRBJ2-7
d_gene: TRBD1
CDR3aa: CASSPGQGSDEQYF
CDR3nt: TGTGCCAGCAGCCCGGGACAGGGGTCCGACGAGCAGTACTTC

abundance: NA
v_gene: TRBV10-1
j_gene: TRBJ1-1
d_gene: NA
CDR3aa: CASSESILGGSTEAFF
CDR3nt: TGCGCCAGCAGTGAGTCGATATTGGGCGGATCCACTGAAGCTTTCTTT

abundance: NA
v_gene: TRBV27
j_gene: TRBJ2-7
d_gene: TRBD1
CDR3aa: CASSYSTGAVFYEQYF
CDR3nt: TGTGCCAGCAGTTATTCGACAGGGGCCGTGTTCTACGAGCAGTACTTC

abundance: NA
v_gene: TRBV6-1
j_gene: TRBJ2-5
d_gene: NA
CDR3aa: CASSPVSPETQYF
CDR3nt: TGTGCCAGCAGTCCGGTGAGTCCAGAGACCCAGTACTTC

abundance: NA
v_gene: TRBV30
j_gene: TRBJ2-7
d_gene: NA
CDR3aa: CASGQWSSYEQYF
CDR3nt: TGTGCTTCTGGACAGTGGAGCTCCTACGAGCAGTACTTC

abundance: NA
v_gene: TRBV7-9
j_gene: TRBJ2-1
d_gene: NA
CDR3aa: CASSLVQDNEQFF
CDR3nt: TGTGCCAGCAGCTTAGTCCAAGACAATGAGCAGTTCTTC

abundance: NA
v_gene: TRBV28
j_gene: TRBJ1-5
d_gene: NA
CDR3aa: CASSLYPGNQPQHF
CDR3nt: TGTGCCAGCAGTTTATACCCGGGCAATCAGCCCCAGCATTTT